This is a list of T cell receptor beta chains from one sample in a study of regulatory T cells in long-lasting Graves disease. TCRdb reanalysed the multiplex PCR reads using MiXCR and keeps one entry per CDR3 protein. The sample holds roughly 520,000 distinct CDR3 sequences, around 12% seen once. The same specimen was also included in a second study, on T cells in Graves' hyperthyroidism and ophthalmopathy.

The input for sequencing was peripheral blood mononuclear cells (PBMCs), taken at new diagnosis, from a patient treated with antithyroid drugs. Receptors originate from a woman in her twenties or thirties with Graves disease. Both conserved end residues are part of each CDR3. A D gene is named only where the DNA matches it firmly. The listing skips clone size in some rows; elsewhere it reads once, few, many or a size class.

v_call	clone_size	d_call	j_call	cdr3_aa	cdr3_nt
TRBV5-5	many	TRBD2	TRBJ2-2	CASSSLAGVNTGELFF	TGTGCCAGCAGCTCATTAGCGGGAGTGAACACCGGGGAGCTGTTTTTT
TRBV4-3	NA	NA	TRBJ1-3	CASSQVPTSSGNTIYF	TGCGCCAGCAGCCAAGTACCGACCAGCTCTGGAAACACCATATATTTT
TRBV20-1	NA	TRBD2	TRBJ2-7	CSARKLAGGYEQYF	TGCAGTGCTAGAAAGCTAGCGGGAGGCTACGAGCAGTACTTC
TRBV13	few	TRBD2	TRBJ2-7	CASSSSGSETYEQYF	TGTGCCAGCAGTTCAAGCGGGAGTGAGACCTACGAGCAGTACTTC
TRBV7-9	once	NA	TRBJ2-3	CASSLLTIGQTDTQYF	TGTGCCAGCAGCTTATTAACCATCGGGCAGACAGATACGCAGTATTTT
TRBV4-1	many	TRBD1	TRBJ2-7	CASSQSSGTASYEQYF	TGCGCCAGCAGCCAATCCTCCGGGACAGCGTCCTACGAGCAGTACTTC
TRBV2	many	NA	TRBJ2-1	CASSGLGVGQFF	TGTGCCAGCAGTGGATTGGGGGTTGGGCAGTTCTTC
TRBV9	NA	NA	TRBJ1-1	CASSPRPQKTEAFF	TGTGCCAGCAGCCCCCGTCCCCAGAAGACTGAAGCTTTCTTT
TRBV9	few	TRBD1	TRBJ2-5	CASSVDGTGEETQYF	TGTGCCAGCAGCGTAGATGGGACAGGGGAAGAGACCCAGTACTTC
TRBV28	many	NA	TRBJ2-3	CASSLAGAADTQYF	TGTGCCAGCAGTTTAGCCGGAGCCGCGGATACGCAGTATTTT
TRBV7-9	few	TRBD1	TRBJ1-4	CASSQGQVFEKLFF	TGTGCCAGCAGCCAGGGACAGGTTTTTGAAAAACTGTTTTTT
TRBV12-3/TRBV12-4	many	TRBD2	TRBJ2-7	CASSLMWRESYEQYF	TGTGCCAGCAGTTTAATGTGGCGGGAGTCCTACGAGCAGTACTTC
TRBV18	many	NA	TRBJ2-7	CASSPPSRDPYEQYF	TGTGCCAGCTCCCCACCTAGCCGGGATCCCTACGAGCAGTACTTC
TRBV6-5	many	TRBD1	TRBJ1-4	CASSYAGGRLEKLFF	TGTGCCAGCAGTTACGCAGGGGGCCGCCTAGAAAAACTGTTTTTT
TRBV11-2	many	NA	TRBJ2-3	CASSLISGGTDTQYF	TGTGCCAGCAGCTTAATCTCGGGTGGCACAGATACGCAGTATTTT
TRBV10-3	many	NA	TRBJ1-1	CAISVQGRNTEAFF	TGTGCCATCAGTGTTCAGGGACGGAACACTGAAGCTTTCTTT
TRBV20-1	NA	NA	TRBJ2-5	CSAREPQGLETQYF	TGCAGTGCTAGAGAACCTCAGGGTCTGGAGACCCAGTACTTC
TRBV18	few	NA	TRBJ1-2	CASSPGLVFENYGYTF	TGTGCCAGCTCCCCGGGTCTCGTGTTCGAGAACTATGGCTACACCTTC
TRBV27	many	TRBD1	TRBJ2-3	CASRRQGITDTQYF	TGTGCCAGCAGAAGACAGGGGATCACAGATACGCAGTATTTT
TRBV3-1	many	NA	TRBJ2-7	CASSQEWGVNIYEQYF	TGTGCCAGCAGCCAAGAGTGGGGGGTCAACATCTACGAGCAGTACTTC
TRBV2	many	NA	TRBJ1-2	CASSSGWVGGYTF	TGTGCCAGCAGCTCCGGCTGGGTCGGCGGCTACACCTTC
TRBV18	many	NA	TRBJ2-1	CASSPQGNEQFF	TGTGCCAGCTCACCTCAGGGTAATGAGCAGTTCTTC